The clone carrying this TCR beta chain has ten or more counts. All patients picked for sequencing had shown, by flow cytometry, an expansion of CD8+CD57+ cells. These data are taken from a study of CD8+CD57+ T cells in acquired aplastic anemia. The study profiled TCR beta VDJ and CDR3 using genomic DNA as template. TCRdb re-called the reads with MiXCR, one entry per CDR3 protein. This sample has hundreds of thousands of distinct CDR3 sequences, with approximately 32% found just once. The CDR3 runs 14 residues. Trimming took 1 base from V and 3 from J, leaving 12 bases between them. Germline loops: CDR1 DFQATT, CDR2 SNEGSKA (reference sequence).

Sequenced material: sorted CD4+, CD8+, or CD8+CD57+ T cells (not recorded which) from PBMCs. The chain carries TRBV20-1 and TRBJ1-2, with D maybe TRBD1 (6 bases). This sequence originates from a human donor with aplastic anemia. CDR3: CSARVTGGDYGYTF. The CDR3 DNA reads TGCAGTGCTAGAGTGACGGGGGGCGACTATGGCTACACCTTC.